Each of the 12 T cell receptor beta chains below was sequenced from the same sample in a study of human thymus T cells. Thymus tissue for the work was resected from patients undergoing corrective heart surgery. Generated by immunoSEQ multiplex PCR, the TCRdb table keeps only in-frame clones and is missing some. This sample carries 120,000 or so clones, around 96% of them seen once, and the ten largest clones take more than 0.02%. The sequencing input was thymus tissue. The receptors were gathered from a boy in the first two years of life with a congenital heart defect but otherwise immunologically healthy.

J is TRBJ2-6 and V is TRBV4-2; D unclear. Trimming removed 3 bases from V and 2 bases from J, with 20 bases in between. CDR1 and CDR2 from the germline V gene are LGHNA and YNFKEQ. The CDR3 loop spans 19 amino acids. The CDR3 nucleotides read TGTGCCAGCAGCCAGAGCAAAACGATGGGGTCCACTGGGGCCAACGTCCTGACTTTC. Its protein is CASSQSKTMGSTGANVLTF.

For the CDR3, the DNA is TGTGCCAGCAGTTTCCGGGACAAATACACCGGGGAGCTGTTTTTT. Its protein product is CASSFRDKYTGELFF. The chain recombines TRBV2 with TRBJ2-2; a possible D gene is TRBD1 (6 bases). The CDR3 is made up of 15 amino acids. Trimming removed 5 bases at V and 3 bases at J, with 13 bases between. The germline V gene has CDR1 SNHLY and CDR2 FYNNEI.

The chain has TRBV14 and TRBJ1-3, with 7 bases that match TRBD1. The CDR3 has 16 amino acids. Germline V gene data show CDR1 as SGHDN and CDR2 as FVKESK. The V and J ends lost 4 bases and 2 bases, in that order; junction bases with no gene match: 8. In DNA, the CDR3 is TGTGCCAGCAGCCCTTCGGGACAGAGCCCTGGAAACACCATATATTTT. Translated: CASSPSGQSPGNTIYF.

The chain uses TRBV11-2 and TRBJ1-1, with D unclear. Germline CDR1 SGHAT, CDR2 FQNNGV. The length of the CDR3 is 13 residues. The ends were cut back, 3 bases at V and 5 bases at J, with 10 bases in the middle. Written as DNA, the CDR3 is TGTGCCAGCAGCTTGGGGAGCAGGACTGAAGCTTTCTTT. It encodes CASSLGSRTEAFF.

This clone is a singleton in its sample. The chain has TRBV7-2 and TRBJ2-5, with D tentatively TRBD1 or TRBD2 (5 bases each). The CDR3 loop spans 15 amino acids. Germline V gene data show CDR1 as SGHTA and CDR2 as FQGNSA. V was clipped by 8 bases and J by 1 base, with 17 bases between them. CDR3 coding DNA: TGTGCCAGCCTAAAAGTCCGGGGACCCCAAGAGACCCAGTACTTC. Its protein product is CASLKVRGPQETQYF.

The V gene is TRBV28, the J gene TRBJ2-7; tentative D call: TRBD2 (7 bases). Germline CDR1 is MDHEN and CDR2 is SYDVKM. The germline V and J ends were trimmed by 6 bases and 0 bases, with 24 bases remaining between them. The CDR3 has 18 amino acids. The CDR3 here is CASSDPTIAGAPSYEQYF. DNA of the CDR3: TGTGCCAGCAGCGACCCGACTATTGCGGGGGCTCCCTCCTACGAGCAGTACTTC.

The V gene is TRBV6-6, the J gene TRBJ1-2; 7 bases map to TRBD1. Trimming cost V 6 bases and J 7 bases; bases outside gene matches: 8. The CDR3 sequence is 13 residues long. Germline CDR1 reads MNHNY; CDR2 reads SVGAGI (reference sequence). CDR3 DNA sequence: TGTGCCAGCAGCCGTAGACAGGGTAGTGGCTACACCTTC. It codes for CASSRRQGSGYTF.

The rearrangement links TRBV4-1 to TRBJ1-1; weak D call: TRBD1 (6 bases). CDR1 is MGHRA, CDR2 YSYEKL, per germline. The CDR3 has 17 amino acids. V lost 0 bases to trimming and J lost 1 base, with 15 bases between them. CDR3 sequence: CASSQDGRRGRNTEAFF. In DNA, the CDR3 is TGCGCCAGCAGCCAAGATGGCCGGAGGGGGAGGAACACTGAAGCTTTCTTT.

The rearrangement uses TRBV18 and TRBJ1-2, with 7 bases that match TRBD1. Germline loops: CDR1 KGHSH, CDR2 LQKENI. J was trimmed by 1 base and V by 3 bases; bases with no gene match: 8. This CDR3 region has 16 residues. The CDR3 protein is CASSPRGDSLNYGYTF. The CDR3 region has the DNA TGTGCCAGCTCACCGCGGGGGGACAGCCTTAACTATGGCTACACCTTC.

This rearrangement joins TRBV7-2 to TRBJ2-1; D gene ambiguous. The length of the CDR3 is 14 residues. Germline V gives CDR1 SGHTA, CDR2 FQGNSA. Trimming pared 2 bases from V and 4 bases from J, leaving 9 bases between. CDR3 in DNA: TGTGCCAGCAGCTTAAAATCGCCGTACAATGAGCAGTTCTTC. Translated: CASSLKSPYNEQFF.

V is TRBV2 and J is TRBJ2-1; D ambiguous. The V end was cut by 3 bases, the J end by 4 bases, with 13 bases between. From germline, CDR1 is SNHLY and CDR2 FYNNEI. This CDR3 contains 15 residues. The CDR3 nucleotides are TGTGCCAGCAGTGATGATGATTGGGGTTACAATGAGCAGTTCTTC. Its translation: CASSDDDWGYNEQFF.

The chain combines TRBV11-3 with TRBJ2-7, with 7 bases lining up with TRBD1. The CDR3 totals 14 residues. CDR1 is SGHNT and CDR2 is YENEEA in the germline V gene. With 4 bases clipped from V and 7 bases from J, the junction kept 10 bases outside the gene matches. This chain's CDR3 is CASSSNRQGEEQYF. CDR3 coding DNA: TGTGCCAGCAGCTCCAACCGACAGGGAGAGGAGCAGTACTTC.